A selection of T cell receptor beta chains follows, all from one sample in a study of response to subunit inactivated influenza vaccine. TCRdb itself ran the RT-PCR reads through MiXCR, one entry per CDR3 protein. The table includes about 500,000 distinct CDR3 sequences, approximately 13% detected once. The sample in question was PBMCs from blood, obtained more than 35 days after vaccination. The receptors shown here come from a man aged 50 or older who received an inactivated influenza vaccine. Both conserved end residues are part of each CDR3. The order of the fields is clone size, J gene, V gene, CDR3 protein. Rows give clone size only sometimes, using once, few, many, or a class for an expanded clone.

>-|TRBJ1-1|TRBV6-5
CASSYMQGASGLNTEAFF
>-|TRBJ2-7|TRBV6-1
CASSGTETVSSYEQYF
>few|TRBJ2-7|TRBV7-9
CASSVTSGSLDEQYF
>many|TRBJ2-1|TRBV4-3
CASSQDGAGLGYNEQFF
>-|TRBJ2-7|TRBV5-1
CASSLALGNEQYF
>-|TRBJ2-2|TRBV6-5
CGSSYRDPTTGELFF
>few|TRBJ1-6|TRBV12-3/TRBV12-4
CASSFSGGNSPLHF
>few|TRBJ2-3|TRBV15
CATSRDPGIPSTDTQYF
>-|TRBJ1-2|TRBV7-9
CASSSQGSAGYTF
>-|TRBJ2-3|TRBV19
CASSITTSGRVSREDTQYF
>-|TRBJ2-5|TRBV18
CASSPPSRAVQETQYF
>few|TRBJ1-2|TRBV4-3
CASSQDPGPYGYTF
>-|TRBJ2-7|TRBV10-3
CAISASRDSTHEQYF
>-|TRBJ2-7|TRBV20-1
CSARKGGSGTTYEQYF
>few|TRBJ2-5|TRBV5-1
CASSFERTQYF
>few|TRBJ2-7|TRBV20-1
CSATSRDGHYEQYF
>few|TRBJ2-2|TRBV24-1
CATSEGPGELFF
>-|TRBJ2-1|TRBV14
CASSQIQGVGTEQFF
>-|TRBJ2-5|TRBV12-5
CASGWKQGARSGTQYF
>-|TRBJ2-7|TRBV5-1
CASSYHGQARSSYEQYF
>many|TRBJ2-4|TRBV29-1
CSVTMKLMAKNIQYF
>few|TRBJ2-3|TRBV5-6
CASSSDSGGPRPTQYF
>-|TRBJ2-3|TRBV19
CASSTAGRGTDTQYF
>-|TRBJ1-1|TRBV5-1
CASGTPGTEAFF
>many|TRBJ2-1|TRBV20-1
CSAPGSGSIYNEQFF
>few|TRBJ2-5|TRBV12-3/TRBV12-4
CASSSGGAWETQYF
>few|TRBJ2-1|TRBV5-1
CASSVEPRTGGYNEQFF
>-|TRBJ1-1|TRBV5-1
CASSLGTRGHSLNTEAFF
>many|TRBJ2-3|TRBV10-3
CAVLQGATDTQYF
>-|TRBJ2-3|TRBV20-1
CSARGTNTQYF
>-|TRBJ1-1|TRBV5-1
CASSLGPQGLNTEAFF
>many|TRBJ2-5|TRBV10-3
CAIRDQRETQYF
>few|TRBJ2-1|TRBV12-3/TRBV12-4
CASRPGLATYNEQFF
>-|TRBJ2-2|TRBV12-3/TRBV12-4
CASSLYGLQSTGELFF
>-|TRBJ1-5|TRBV15
CATSSENQPQHF
>few|TRBJ2-7|TRBV6-2/TRBV6-3
CASRSQMTGWYEQYF
>-|TRBJ1-3|TRBV2
CASSEPGAGNTIYF
>-|TRBJ1-1|TRBV28
CASRDDRGRSNTEAFF
>few|TRBJ2-1|TRBV3-1
CASSRGLAAPYNEQFF
>few|TRBJ2-1|TRBV7-9
CASSPGYEQFF
>-|TRBJ2-1|TRBV3-1
CASSQELAGGWEQFF
>many|TRBJ2-7|TRBV10-2
CASSDSEQYF